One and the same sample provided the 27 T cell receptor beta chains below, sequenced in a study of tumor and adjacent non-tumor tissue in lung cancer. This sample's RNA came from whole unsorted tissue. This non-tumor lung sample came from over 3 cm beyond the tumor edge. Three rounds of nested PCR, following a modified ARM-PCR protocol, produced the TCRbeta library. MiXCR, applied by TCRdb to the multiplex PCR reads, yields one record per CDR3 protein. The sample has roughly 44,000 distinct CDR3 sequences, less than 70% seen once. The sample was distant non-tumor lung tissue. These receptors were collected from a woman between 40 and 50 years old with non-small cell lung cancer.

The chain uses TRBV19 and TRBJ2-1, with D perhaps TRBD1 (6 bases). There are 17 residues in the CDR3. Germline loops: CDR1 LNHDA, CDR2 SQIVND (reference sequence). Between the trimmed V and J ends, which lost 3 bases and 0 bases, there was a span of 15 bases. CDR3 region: CASSIPWGQPSYNEQFF. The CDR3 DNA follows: TGTGCCAGTAGTATCCCGTGGGGGCAGCCCTCCTACAATGAGCAGTTCTTC. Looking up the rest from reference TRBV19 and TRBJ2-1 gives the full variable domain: DGGITQSPKYLFRKEGQNVTLSCEQNLNHDAMYWYRQDPGQGLRLIYYSQIVNDFQKGDIAEGYSVSREKKESFPLTVTSAQKNPTAFYLCASSIPWGQPSYNEQFFGPGTRLTVL.

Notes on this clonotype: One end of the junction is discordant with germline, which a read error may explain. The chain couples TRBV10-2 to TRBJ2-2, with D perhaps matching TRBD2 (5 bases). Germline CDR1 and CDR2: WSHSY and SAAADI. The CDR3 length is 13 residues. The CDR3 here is CASSRHFTGVLFF. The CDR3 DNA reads TGCGCCAGCAGTCGTCACTTCACCGGGGTGCTGTTTTTT.

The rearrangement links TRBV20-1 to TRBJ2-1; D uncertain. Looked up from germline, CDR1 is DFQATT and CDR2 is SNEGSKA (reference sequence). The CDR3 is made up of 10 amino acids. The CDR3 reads CSLEDIEQFF. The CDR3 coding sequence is TGCAGCCTCGAGGATATTGAGCAGTTCTTC.

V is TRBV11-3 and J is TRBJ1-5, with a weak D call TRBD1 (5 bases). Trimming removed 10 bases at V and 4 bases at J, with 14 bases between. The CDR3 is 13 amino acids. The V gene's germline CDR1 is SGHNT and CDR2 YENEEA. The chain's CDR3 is CANRLGPNQPQHF. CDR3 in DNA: TGTGCCAACAGGCTCGGGCCTAATCAGCCCCAGCATTTT.

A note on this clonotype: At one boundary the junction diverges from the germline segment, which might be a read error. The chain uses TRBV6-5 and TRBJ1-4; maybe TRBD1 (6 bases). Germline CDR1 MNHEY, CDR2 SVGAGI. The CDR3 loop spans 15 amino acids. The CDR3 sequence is CASSYTTGANEQLFF. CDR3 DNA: TGCGCCAGCAGTTACACGACAGGAGCTAATGAGCAACTGTTTTTT.

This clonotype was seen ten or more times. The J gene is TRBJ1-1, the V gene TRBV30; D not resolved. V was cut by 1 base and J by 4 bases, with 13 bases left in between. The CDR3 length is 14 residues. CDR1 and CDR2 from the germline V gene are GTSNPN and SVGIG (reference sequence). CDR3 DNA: TGTGCCTGGAGTGGGCAGGCTCTGGCCACTGAAGCTTTCTTT. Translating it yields CAWSGQALATEAFF.

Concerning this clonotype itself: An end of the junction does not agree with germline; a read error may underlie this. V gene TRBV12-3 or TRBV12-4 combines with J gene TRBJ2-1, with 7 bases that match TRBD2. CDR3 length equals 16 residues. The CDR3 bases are TGTGCCAACAGTTTAGCGCCCAGGGAGGGGTTCGATGAGCAGTCCTTC. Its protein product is CANSLAPREGFDEQSF.

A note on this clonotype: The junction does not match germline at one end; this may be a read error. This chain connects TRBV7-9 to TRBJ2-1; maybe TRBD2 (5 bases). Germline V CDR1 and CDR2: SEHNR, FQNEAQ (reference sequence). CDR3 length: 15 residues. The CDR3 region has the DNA TGTGCCAGCAGCTTAGGATGCGGAGGAGGCAATGACCAGTTCTTC. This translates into CASSLGCGGGNDQFF.

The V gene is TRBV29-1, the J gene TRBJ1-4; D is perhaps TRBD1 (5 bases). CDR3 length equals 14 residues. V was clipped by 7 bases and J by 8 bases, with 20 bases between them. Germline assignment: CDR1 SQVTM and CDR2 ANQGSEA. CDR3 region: CSALGAVPREKLFF. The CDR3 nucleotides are TGCAGCGCTCTTGGGGCTGTACCTAGAGAAAAACTGTTTTTT.

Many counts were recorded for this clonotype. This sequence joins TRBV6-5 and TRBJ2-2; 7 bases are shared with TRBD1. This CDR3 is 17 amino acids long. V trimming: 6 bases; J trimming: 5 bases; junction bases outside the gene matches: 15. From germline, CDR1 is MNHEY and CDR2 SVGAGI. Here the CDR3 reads CASRPEGTVLTTGELFF. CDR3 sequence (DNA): TGTGCCAGCAGACCAGAGGGGACAGTACTTACTACCGGGGAGCTGTTTTTT.

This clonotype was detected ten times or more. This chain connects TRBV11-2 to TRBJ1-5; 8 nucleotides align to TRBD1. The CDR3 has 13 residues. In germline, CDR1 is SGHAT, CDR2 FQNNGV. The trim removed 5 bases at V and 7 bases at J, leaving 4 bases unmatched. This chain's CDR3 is CASSVGQGQPQHF. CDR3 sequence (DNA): TGTGCCAGCAGCGTAGGACAGGGCCAGCCCCAGCATTTT. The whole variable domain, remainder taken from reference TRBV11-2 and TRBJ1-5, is EAGVAQSPRYKIIEKRQSVAFWCNPISGHATLYWYQQILGQGPKLLIQFQNNGVVDDSQLPKDRFSAERLKGVDSTLKIQPAKLEDSAVYLCASSVGQGQPQHFGDGTRLSIL.

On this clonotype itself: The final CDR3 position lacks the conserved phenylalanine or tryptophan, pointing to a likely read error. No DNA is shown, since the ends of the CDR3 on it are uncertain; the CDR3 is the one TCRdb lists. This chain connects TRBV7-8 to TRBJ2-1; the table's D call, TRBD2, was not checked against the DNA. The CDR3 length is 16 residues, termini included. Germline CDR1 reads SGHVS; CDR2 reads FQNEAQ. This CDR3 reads CASSSEQAGAFDEPFS.

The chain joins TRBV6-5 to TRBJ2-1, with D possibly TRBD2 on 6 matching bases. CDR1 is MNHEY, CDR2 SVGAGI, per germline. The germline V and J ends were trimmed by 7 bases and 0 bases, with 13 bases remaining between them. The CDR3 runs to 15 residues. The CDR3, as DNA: TGTGCCAGCACACTGGGACTCAACTCCTACAATGAGCAGTTCTTC. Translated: CASTLGLNSYNEQFF.

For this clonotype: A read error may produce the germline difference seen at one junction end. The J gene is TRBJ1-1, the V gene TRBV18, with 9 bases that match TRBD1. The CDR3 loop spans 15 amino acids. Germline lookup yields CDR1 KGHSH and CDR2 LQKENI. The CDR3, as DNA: TGTGCGAGCTCACGAACGGGACAGGGAGACACTGAGGCTTTCTTT. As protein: CASSRTGQGDTEAFF. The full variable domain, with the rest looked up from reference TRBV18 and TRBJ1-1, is NAGVMQNPRHLVRRRGQEARLRCSPMKGHSHVYWYRQLPEEGLKFMVYLQKENIIDESGMPKERFSAEFPKEGPSILRIQQVVRGDSAAYFCASSRTGQGDTEAFFGQGTRLTVV.

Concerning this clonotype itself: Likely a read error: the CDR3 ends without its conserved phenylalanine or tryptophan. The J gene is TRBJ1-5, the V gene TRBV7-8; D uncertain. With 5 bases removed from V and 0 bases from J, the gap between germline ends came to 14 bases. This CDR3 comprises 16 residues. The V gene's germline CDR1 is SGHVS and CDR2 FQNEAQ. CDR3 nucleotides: TGTGCCAGCAGCAGGCAGAGGGCTTATAGCAATCAGCCCCAGCATTCT. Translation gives CASSRQRAYSNQPQHS.

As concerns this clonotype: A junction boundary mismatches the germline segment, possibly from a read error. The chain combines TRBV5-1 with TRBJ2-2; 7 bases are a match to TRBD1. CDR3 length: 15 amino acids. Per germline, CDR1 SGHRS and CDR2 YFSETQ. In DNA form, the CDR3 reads TGCGCCAGCAGCACGGGACAGAGGAACACCGGGGAGCCGTTTTTT. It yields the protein CASSTGQRNTGEPFF.

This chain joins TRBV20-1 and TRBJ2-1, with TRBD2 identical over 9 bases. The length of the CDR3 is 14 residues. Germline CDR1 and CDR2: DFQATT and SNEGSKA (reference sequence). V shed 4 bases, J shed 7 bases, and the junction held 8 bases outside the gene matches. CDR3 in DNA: TGCAGTGCTAAAGGGCTAGCGGGACTAAATGAGCAGTTCTTC. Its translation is CSAKGLAGLNEQFF.

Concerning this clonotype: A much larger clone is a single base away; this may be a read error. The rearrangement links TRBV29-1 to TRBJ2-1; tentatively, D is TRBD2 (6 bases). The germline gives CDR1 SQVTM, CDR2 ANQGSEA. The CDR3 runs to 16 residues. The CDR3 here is CSVEPSERATHNELFF. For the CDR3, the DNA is TGCAGCGTTGAACCTAGCGAGAGAGCCACCCACAATGAGCTGTTCTTC.

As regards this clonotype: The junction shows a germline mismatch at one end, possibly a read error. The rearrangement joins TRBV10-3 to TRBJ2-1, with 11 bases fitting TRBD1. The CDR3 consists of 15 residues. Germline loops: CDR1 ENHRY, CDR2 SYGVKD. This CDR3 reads CVISEDRGRFYEQFF. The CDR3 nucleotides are TGTGTCATCAGTGAGGACAGGGGGCGTTTCTATGAGCAGTTCTTC.

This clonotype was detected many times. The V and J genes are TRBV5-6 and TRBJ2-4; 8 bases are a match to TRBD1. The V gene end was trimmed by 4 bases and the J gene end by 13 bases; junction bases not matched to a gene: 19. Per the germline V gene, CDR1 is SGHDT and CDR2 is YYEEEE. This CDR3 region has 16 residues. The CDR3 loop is CASSDGPGQATSSQYF. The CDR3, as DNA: TGTGCCAGCAGCGACGGACCGGGACAGGCGACAAGTTCCCAGTACTTC.

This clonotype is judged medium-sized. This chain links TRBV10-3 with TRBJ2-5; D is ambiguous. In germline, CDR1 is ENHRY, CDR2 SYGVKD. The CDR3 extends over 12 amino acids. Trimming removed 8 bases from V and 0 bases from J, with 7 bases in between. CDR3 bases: TGTGCCATCGGACGGTACCAAGAGACCCAGTACTTC. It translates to CAIGRYQETQYF.

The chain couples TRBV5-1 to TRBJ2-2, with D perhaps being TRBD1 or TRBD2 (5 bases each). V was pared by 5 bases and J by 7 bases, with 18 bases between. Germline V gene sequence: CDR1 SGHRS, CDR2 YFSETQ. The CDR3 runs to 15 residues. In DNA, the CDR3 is TGCGCCAGCAGTCTGAGGGACCGCACGGGCGGGGAGCTGTTTTTT. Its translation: CASSLRDRTGGELFF.

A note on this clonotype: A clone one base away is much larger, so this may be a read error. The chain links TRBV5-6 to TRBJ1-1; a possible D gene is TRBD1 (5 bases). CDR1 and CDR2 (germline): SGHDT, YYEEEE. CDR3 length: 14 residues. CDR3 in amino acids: CTSSLGGGGTEAFF. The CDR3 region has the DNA TGTACCAGCAGCTTGGGTGGGGGTGGGACTGAAGCTTTCTTT.

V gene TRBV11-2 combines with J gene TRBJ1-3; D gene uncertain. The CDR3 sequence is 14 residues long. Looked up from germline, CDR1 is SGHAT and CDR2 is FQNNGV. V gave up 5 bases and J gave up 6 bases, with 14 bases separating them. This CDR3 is CASSASRASNTIYF. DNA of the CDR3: TGTGCCAGCAGCGCATCGCGGGCTTCAAACACCATATATTTT.

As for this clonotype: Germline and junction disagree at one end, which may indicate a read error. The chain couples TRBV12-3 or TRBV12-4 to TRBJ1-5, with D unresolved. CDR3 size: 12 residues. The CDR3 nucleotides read TGTGCCAGCAGTTCCACAGATCAGCGCCAGCATTTT. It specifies CASSSTDQRQHF.

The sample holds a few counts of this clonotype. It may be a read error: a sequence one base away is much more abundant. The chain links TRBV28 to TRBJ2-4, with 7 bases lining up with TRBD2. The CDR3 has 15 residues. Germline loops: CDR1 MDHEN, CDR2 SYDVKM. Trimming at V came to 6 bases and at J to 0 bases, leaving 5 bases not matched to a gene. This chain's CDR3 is CASSPGRVAKNIQYF. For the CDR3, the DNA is TGTGCCAGCAGCCCAGGGAGGGTAGCCAAAAACATTCAGTACTTC.

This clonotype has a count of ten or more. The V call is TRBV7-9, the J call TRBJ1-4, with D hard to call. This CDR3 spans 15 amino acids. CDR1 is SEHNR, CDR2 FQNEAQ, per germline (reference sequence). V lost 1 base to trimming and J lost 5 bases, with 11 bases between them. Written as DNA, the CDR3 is TGTGCCAGCAGCTTAGTGGTCGGTTCCAATGAAAAACTGTTTTTT. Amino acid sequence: CASSLVVGSNEKLFF. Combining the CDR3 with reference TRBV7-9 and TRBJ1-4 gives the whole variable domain DTGVSQNPRHKITKRGQNVTFRCDPISEHNRLYWYRQTLGQGPEFLTYFQNEAQLEKSRLLSDRFSAERPKGSFSTLEIQRTEQGDSAMYLCASSLVVGSNEKLFFGSGTQLSVL.